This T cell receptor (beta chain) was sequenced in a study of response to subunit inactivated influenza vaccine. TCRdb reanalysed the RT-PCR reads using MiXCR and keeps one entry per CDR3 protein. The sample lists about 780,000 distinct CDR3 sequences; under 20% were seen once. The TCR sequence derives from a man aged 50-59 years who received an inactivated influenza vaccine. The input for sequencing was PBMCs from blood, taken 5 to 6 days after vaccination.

Here the CDR3 reads CASRNDRGDTGELFF. CDR3 in DNA: TGTGCCAGCAGAAACGACAGGGGGGACACCGGGGAGCTGTTTTTT. This chain connects TRBV2 to TRBJ2-2, with 9 nucleotides matching TRBD1. The germline CDR1 and CDR2 sequences are SNHLY and FYNNEI. The CDR3 loop spans 15 amino acids. J gave up 3 bases and V 6 bases, and 5 bases lay outside the gene matches.